Each of the 18 T cell receptor beta chains below was sequenced from the same sample in a study of OX40 agonist ivuxolimab in advanced cancers. Library creation used the immunoSEQ multiplex PCR assay. Entries here come from immuneACCESS through TCRdb and include only in-frame sequences with V and J called. Some clones fail to appear in such tables; in the studies checked, an unresolved V gene covers under half of the shortfall, and the cause of the remainder is unknown. This sample lists under 95,000 clones; more than 70% were detected once. Together, the top ten hold about 0.2% of the sample. The starting material was CD4+ or CD8+ T cells sorted from blood, obtained in a trial of the OX40 agonist ivuxolimab. Receptor source: an adult with an advanced solid tumor such as melanoma, head and neck, liver or kidney cancer.

The V and J genes are TRBV19 and TRBJ2-3; 7 bases align to TRBD1. The CDR3 runs to 17 residues. Germline loops: CDR1 LNHDA, CDR2 SQIVND (reference sequence). After removal of 0 bases from V and 3 bases from J, the junction contained 9 bases not matched to a gene. DNA for the CDR3: TGTGCCAGTAGTATAGATCTATCGGGGACAGCTACAGATACGCAGTATTTT. Translating it yields CASSIDLSGTATDTQYF.

The chain uses TRBV10-3 and TRBJ2-1; TRBD2 matches at 8 bases. V shed 8 bases, J shed 1 base, and the junction held 4 bases outside the gene matches. Germline V gives CDR1 ENHRY, CDR2 SYGVKD. The CDR3 runs to 14 residues. CDR3 DNA sequence: TGTGCCATCCGTAGCGGGAAGTCCTACAATGAGCAGTTCTTC. Translating gives CAIRSGKSYNEQFF.

This rearrangement joins TRBV30 to TRBJ1-3; 8 nucleotides match TRBD1. The germline V gene encodes CDR1 GTSNPN and CDR2 SVGIG (reference sequence). The CDR3 has 14 residues. Trimming took 7 bases from V and 0 from J; bases not matched to a gene: 5. CDR3 sequence reads: CASRQGYSGNTIYF. DNA of the CDR3: TGTGCCTCCCGACAGGGGTACTCTGGAAACACCATATATTTT.

The chain couples TRBV29-1 to TRBJ2-5; tentatively, D is TRBD1 or TRBD2 (6 bases each). The ends were cut back, 7 bases at V and 1 base at J, with 10 bases in the middle. The CDR3 has 12 amino acids. Germline values: CDR1 SQVTM, CDR2 ANQGSEA. CDR3 DNA sequence: TGCAGCGCTGAGGGGGGCCAAGAGACCCAGTACTTC. This gives the protein CSAEGGQETQYF.

The chain carries TRBV27 and TRBJ2-3; possibly TRBD1 for D (6 bases). Per the germline V gene, CDR1 is MNHEY and CDR2 is SMNVEV (reference sequence). V was clipped by 5 bases and J by 2 bases, with 17 bases between them. This CDR3 is 16 amino acids long. In DNA form, the CDR3 reads TGTGCCAGCAGTCCAGTGACAGGCCCTGTCACAGATACGCAGTATTTT. Residues: CASSPVTGPVTDTQYF.

This clone appeared a few times. The chain carries TRBV27 and TRBJ2-2; TRBD1 matches at 7 bases. The V gene end was trimmed by 6 bases and the J gene end by 2 bases; junction bases not matched to a gene: 3. This CDR3 has 14 residues. Germline V gene lookup returns CDR1 MNHEY and CDR2 SMNVEV (reference sequence). CDR3 in amino acids: CASRRQGNTGELFF. The CDR3 nucleotides are TGTGCCAGCAGGAGACAGGGAAACACCGGGGAGCTGTTTTTT.

The chain carries TRBV29-1 and TRBJ2-3; 8 bases align to TRBD2. The CDR3 contains 14 residues. CDR1 and CDR2 from the germline V gene are SQVTM and ANQGSEA. After removal of 3 bases from V and 4 bases from J, the junction contained 6 bases not matched to a gene. Written as DNA, the CDR3 is TGCAGCGTTGAGGAACTAGCGGTGGCAGATACGCAGTATTTT. It codes for CSVEELAVADTQYF.

The chain recombines TRBV6-5 with TRBJ2-7; TRBD2 matches 11 bases. Trimming took 10 bases from V and 6 from J; bases not matched to a gene: 5. This CDR3 is built from 12 residues. In germline, CDR1 is MNHEY, CDR2 SVGAGI. In nucleotides, the CDR3 is TGTGCCACCACTAGCGGGAGAGGCGAGCAGTACTTC. It yields the protein CATTSGRGEQYF.

Here the CDR3 DNA reads TGTGCCAGCAGCACTGAAAATCAGCCCCAGCATTTT. It encodes CASSTENQPQHF. This rearrangement joins TRBV2 to TRBJ1-5; D is ambiguous. The CDR3 is made up of 12 amino acids. V was cut by 6 bases and J by 4 bases, with 7 bases left in between. Germline V gene lookup returns CDR1 SNHLY and CDR2 FYNNEI.

The genes are TRBV29-1 and TRBJ1-1, with 12 bases identical to TRBD1. This CDR3 region has 14 residues. Germline loops: CDR1 SQVTM, CDR2 ANQGSEA. V gave up 7 bases and J gave up 5 bases; unmatched junction bases: 8. The CDR3 reads CSAYRDRGRTEAFF. DNA for the CDR3: TGCAGCGCTTACCGGGACAGGGGGCGAACTGAAGCTTTCTTT. Supplemented by reference TRBV29-1 and TRBJ1-1, the full variable domain reads SAVISQKPSRDICQRGTSLTIQCQVDSQVTMMFWYRQQPGQSLTLIATANQGSEATYESGFVIDKFPISRPNLTFSTLTVSNMSPEDSSIYLCSAYRDRGRTEAFFGQGTRLTVV.

The rearrangement links TRBV6-5 to TRBJ1-2; D unclear. The CDR3 loop spans 11 amino acids. The germline gives CDR1 MNHEY, CDR2 SVGAGI. V was clipped by 4 bases and J by 6 bases, with 6 bases between them. The CDR3 is CASSWGNGYTF. The CDR3 nucleotides are TGTGCCAGCAGTTGGGGAAATGGCTACACCTTC.

The chain uses TRBV4-1 and TRBJ2-3, with D hard to call. CDR3 length: 17 residues. The germline gives CDR1 MGHRA, CDR2 YSYEKL. The germline V and J ends were trimmed by 3 bases and 6 bases, with 22 bases remaining between them. CDR3 sequence (DNA): TGCGCCAGCAGCCAGGAAAAGGGCCCTTCAAATCGTGATACGCAGTATTTT. Protein: CASSQEKGPSNRDTQYF.

This clone was observed a handful of times. This chain uses TRBV7-7 with TRBJ2-5, with D maybe TRBD2 (6 bases). V gave up 0 bases and J gave up 7 bases, with 15 bases separating them. CDR1 and CDR2 from the germline V gene are SSHAT and FNYEAQ (reference sequence). This CDR3 is 15 amino acids long. The DNA for the CDR3 is TGTGCCAGCAGCTTAGCGGGAGGACCCGTCGGGACCCAGTACTTC. It specifies CASSLAGGPVGTQYF.

CDR3 region: CSASPGETQYF. The CDR3 DNA is TGCAGTGCTAGCCCCGGGGAGACCCAGTACTTC. The rearrangement joins TRBV20-1 to TRBJ2-5; D gene uncertain. This CDR3 has 11 amino acids. CDR1 is DFQATT and CDR2 is SNEGSKA in the germline V gene (reference sequence). Trimming shortened V by 3 bases and J by 5 bases, and 7 bases separated the two germline ends.

Comments on this clone: One end of the junction varies from germline; a read error may be responsible. The chain uses TRBV5-1 and TRBJ1-1; no firm D call. The germline V gene encodes CDR1 SGHRS and CDR2 YFSETQ. There are 15 residues in the CDR3. CDR3 DNA sequence: TGCGCCAGCAGCTTGGACCTACAGTCGAACACTAAAGCTTTCTTT. Translation gives CASSLDLQSNTKAFF.

The chain recombines TRBV6-1 with TRBJ2-5, with 8 nucleotides matching TRBD2. This CDR3 comprises 13 residues. J was trimmed by 5 bases and V by 7 bases; bases with no gene match: 6. Germline loops: CDR1 MNHNS, CDR2 SASEGT. Here the CDR3 DNA reads TGTGCCAGCACCGGAGGGACTAGGGAGACCCAGTACTTC. As protein: CASTGGTRETQYF.

This chain links TRBV19 with TRBJ2-2; 7 nucleotides line up with TRBD1. CDR1 is LNHDA, CDR2 SQIVND, per germline (reference sequence). This CDR3 has 19 amino acids. With V trimmed by 6 bases and J by 5 bases, 21 bases remained unmatched. CDR3 loop: CASRLRDRGAGERTGELFF. Here the CDR3 DNA reads TGTGCCAGTAGACTCCGGGACAGAGGGGCCGGGGAACGGACCGGGGAGCTGTTTTTT.

V usage is TRBV6-1 and J usage is TRBJ1-1; 9 positions match TRBD1. Unmatched junction bases numbered 8, after V lost 10 bases and J lost 2 bases. This CDR3 region has 14 residues. Germline-derived CDR1 and CDR2 are MNHNS and SASEGT. The CDR3 protein is CATLNRGPNTEAFF. Written as DNA, the CDR3 is TGTGCCACCTTAAACAGGGGGCCTAACACTGAAGCTTTCTTT.